This T cell receptor (beta chain) was profiled in a study of T-cell reconstitution after alpha-beta-depleted transplantation in children. Unique molecular identifiers were used to barcode this TCRbeta library. TCRdb re-analysed the PCR reads in MiXCR, keeping a single row per CDR3 protein. The table lists a few hundred thousand distinct CDR3 sequences, over 25% of them singletons. Findings and limits, study-wide: The main origin of T-cell counts and diversity one year after transplant was newly produced T cells. At around two months after transplant, the alpha-beta T cells were reportedly derived from several hundred expanded clones that came from non-depleted graft cells. Certain patients had high TCRbeta diversity at day 60, and it came from recipient T cells and thymic progenitors that survived.

This clonotype was found once. Its antigen is unidentified. The source material was PBMCs, sampled before TCRalphabeta/CD19-depleted stem cell transplant. This clonotype was sampled from a boy in the first two years of life with Wiskott-Aldrich syndrome, due to receive a stem cell transplant.

The CDR3 protein is CSARVITGELFF. CDR3 bases: TGCAGTGCTAGAGTTATCACCGGGGAGCTGTTTTTT. The chain couples TRBV20-1 to TRBJ2-2; no firm D call. The CDR3 runs to 12 residues. V lost 1 base and J lost 4, with 4 bases in between. Germline assignment: CDR1 DFQATT and CDR2 SNEGSKA (reference sequence).